The 25 T cell receptor beta chains presented below share a single source sample, sequenced in a study of blood T cell repertoires in COVID-19. Sequencing was performed with immunoSEQ multiplex PCR; in TCRdb, only in-frame clones are kept and a portion is missing. This sample yields over 85,000 clones, of which 85% are seen a single time; 35% to 45% belongs to the top ten. Sample: peripheral blood. The receptors stem from a man older than 75 with acute or convalescent COVID-19.

The chain employs TRBV3-1 (or the pseudogene TRBV3-2) and TRBJ2-1; 8 bases match TRBD2. With V trimmed by 4 bases and J by 2 bases, 4 bases remained unmatched. Germline CDR1 LGHDT, CDR2 YNNKEL (reference sequence). The CDR3 loop spans 15 amino acids. The CDR3 region has the DNA TGTGCCAGCAGCCGAAGCGGGAGAACCTACAATGAGCAGTTCTTC. Its protein is CASSRSGRTYNEQFF.

The V and J genes are TRBV30 and TRBJ1-4; weak D call: TRBD1 (6 bases). There are 15 residues in the CDR3. CDR1 is GTSNPN and CDR2 is SVGIG in the germline V gene (reference sequence). The V and J ends lost 0 bases and 3 bases respectively, with 11 bases between them. CDR3 amino acids: CAWSVGAGANEKLFF. The CDR3 DNA is TGTGCCTGGAGTGTAGGGGCAGGGGCTAATGAAAAACTGTTTTTT.

The chain joins TRBV19 to TRBJ2-1, with TRBD2 identical over 9 bases. The CDR3 totals 15 residues. CDR1 LNHDA and CDR2 SQIVND come from the germline V gene (reference sequence). J gave up 5 bases and V 3 bases, and 5 bases lay outside the gene matches. In DNA, the CDR3 is TGTGCCAGTAGTATCCGTAGCGGGGGTCACAATGAGCAGTTCTTC. Amino acid sequence: CASSIRSGGHNEQFF.

This chain uses TRBV7-8 with TRBJ1-3; D call uncertain. This CDR3 region has 16 residues. The germline V gene encodes CDR1 SGHVS and CDR2 FQNEAQ. V dropped 0 bases and J dropped 2 bases, with 11 bases sitting between them. The CDR3 region has the DNA TGTGCCAGCAGCTTAGCCCCGGGTGTTGCTGGAAACACCATATATTTT. This codes for CASSLAPGVAGNTIYF.

The V and J genes are TRBV6-5 and TRBJ2-3; weak D call: TRBD2 (5 bases). Trimming cost V 1 base and J 2 bases, with 10 bases left between them. CDR1 and CDR2 from the germline V gene are MNHEY and SVGAGI. CDR3 length equals 15 residues. CDR3 region: CASSYYAGSTDTQYF. CDR3 nucleotides: TGTGCCAGCAGTTACTACGCGGGTTCCACAGATACGCAGTATTTT.

This clone has just one count. The chain uses TRBV19 and TRBJ2-7; 10 bases are shared with TRBD1. This CDR3 is 14 amino acids long. Germline CDR1 and CDR2: LNHDA and SQIVND (reference sequence). J gave up 3 bases and V 6 bases, and 5 bases lay outside the gene matches. Here the CDR3 DNA reads TGTGCCAGTAGCGGACAGGGGGGCCTCTACGAGCAGTACTTC. Translated, it gives CASSGQGGLYEQYF. The entire variable domain, with the rest obtained from reference TRBV19 and TRBJ2-7, is as follows: DGGITQSPKYLFRKEGQNVTLSCEQNLNHDAMYWYRQDPGQGLRLIYYSQIVNDFQKGDIAEGYSVSREKKESFPLTVTSAQKNPTAFYLCASSGQGGLYEQYFGPGTRLTVT.

The chain carries TRBV25-1 and TRBJ1-2, with TRBD1 identical over 7 bases. Germline trimming cut 4 bases from V and 0 bases from J; bases unmatched to any gene: 5. The CDR3 runs 15 residues. Germline V gene data show CDR1 as MGHDK and CDR2 as SYGVNS. The CDR3 DNA is TGTGCCAGCAGTGCTCGGACAGGAACTAACTATGGCTACACCTTC. Its translation is CASSARTGTNYGYTF.

J is TRBJ2-3 and V is TRBV3-1 (or the pseudogene TRBV3-2); 11 bases are a match to TRBD2. The CDR3 covers 16 residues. V shed 4 bases, J shed 6 bases, and the junction held 9 bases outside the gene matches. CDR1 and CDR2 from the germline V gene are LGHDT and YNNKEL (reference sequence). The CDR3 coding sequence is TGTGCCAGCAGCCGAGCCTCTAGCGGGAGGACGGATACGCAGTATTTT. Translated, it gives CASSRASSGRTDTQYF.

CDR3 in amino acids: CASSSQQGAPSNQPQHF. The DNA of the CDR3 is TGTGCCAGCAGTTCGCAACAGGGGGCACCTAGCAATCAGCCCCAGCATTTT. The V gene is TRBV6-2 or TRBV6-3, the J gene TRBJ1-5; 9 nucleotides line up with TRBD1. Germline values: CDR1 MNHEY, CDR2 SVGEGT. This CDR3 comprises 17 residues. Germline trimming cut 4 bases from V and 0 bases from J; bases unmatched to any gene: 7.

This clone has a single count. This chain connects TRBV7-2 to TRBJ2-3; D is undetermined. CDR3 length: 15 residues. Germline V gene lookup returns CDR1 SGHTA and CDR2 FQGNSA. Trimming took 1 base from V and 5 from J, leaving 13 bases between them. This CDR3 reads CASSLGGQLGDTQYF. CDR3 DNA sequence: TGTGCCAGCAGCTTAGGCGGCCAACTGGGAGATACGCAGTATTTT. Filled out from reference TRBV7-2 and TRBJ2-3, the complete variable domain reads GAGVSQSPSNKVTEKGKDVELRCDPISGHTALYWYRQSLGQGLEFLIYFQGNSAPDKSGLPSDRFSAERTGGSVSTLTIQRTQQEDSAVYLCASSLGGQLGDTQYFGPGTRLTVL.

Worth noting for this clone: Additional DNA sequences in this sample encode the identical CDR3. The rearrangement joins TRBV12-5 to TRBJ2-1, with 9 bases fitting TRBD1. Trimming took 1 base from V and 7 from J; bases not matched to a gene: 2. Germline V gives CDR1 LGHNT, CDR2 FRNRAP. The CDR3 loop spans 14 amino acids. The DNA for the CDR3 is TGTGCTAGTGGTTTGGGACAGGGGGGAAATGAGCAGTTCTTC. This gives the protein CASGLGQGGNEQFF.

This clone appeared once. The gene calls are TRBV30 and TRBJ1-5; 7 bases agree with TRBD1. V was pared by 5 bases and J by 6 bases, with 10 bases of the junction left unmatched. From germline, CDR1 is GTSNPN and CDR2 SVGIG (reference sequence). The CDR3 runs to 14 residues. In DNA, the CDR3 is TGTGCCTGGGCCCGACAGGGTAGTACTCAGCCCCAGCATTTT. Its translation is CAWARQGSTQPQHF.

This clone was counted once. In nucleotides, the CDR3 is TGTGCCAGCAGCCAAATTCCGTACGAGCAGTACTTC. Its protein product is CASSQIPYEQYF. The V and J genes are TRBV3-1 (or the pseudogene TRBV3-2) and TRBJ2-7; D gene uncertain. CDR3 length: 12 amino acids. Germline V gives CDR1 LGHDT, CDR2 YNNKEL (reference sequence). V shed 2 bases and J shed 4 bases, with 6 bases lying between them.

The chain has TRBV6-5 and TRBJ2-2; 7 bases agree with TRBD2. V trimming: 6 bases; J trimming: 8 bases; junction bases outside the gene matches: 9. Germline V lookup: CDR1 MNHEY, CDR2 SVGAGI. The CDR3 spans 14 residues. CDR3 nucleotides: TGTGCCAGCAGCCTCAAGGGAGGGGAGGGGGAGCTGTTTTTT. Its translation is CASSLKGGEGELFF.

This rearrangement joins TRBV6-6 to TRBJ2-1; D gene ambiguous. V shed 0 bases and J shed 2 bases, with 5 bases lying between them. The CDR3 is 14 amino acids. Per the germline V gene, CDR1 is MNHNY and CDR2 is SVGAGI (reference sequence). The CDR3 loop reads CASSYSSTYNEQFF. CDR3 DNA sequence: TGTGCCAGCAGTTACTCTAGTACCTACAATGAGCAGTTCTTC.

The chain links TRBV6-5 to TRBJ1-1; 10 nucleotides line up with TRBD1. Germline V gives CDR1 MNHEY, CDR2 SVGAGI. This CDR3 spans 15 amino acids. V was clipped by 6 bases and J by 5 bases; unmatched bases: 9. CDR3 in amino acids: CASSRPGQGGTEAFF. For the CDR3, the DNA is TGTGCCAGCAGCCGACCAGGACAGGGGGGGACTGAAGCTTTCTTT.

The chain links TRBV24-1 to TRBJ2-7; TRBD2 aligns across 9 bases. The CDR3 spans 15 residues. V was pared by 2 bases and J by 4 bases, with 5 bases of the junction left unmatched. Germline CDR1 is KGHDR and CDR2 is SFDVKD. The CDR3 is CATSDSRGGAYEQYF. CDR3 coding DNA: TGTGCCACCAGTGATTCGCGGGGGGGCGCTTACGAGCAGTACTTC.

The J gene is TRBJ1-3, the V gene TRBV19, with D possibly being TRBD1 (5 bases). Germline V gene data show CDR1 as LNHDA and CDR2 as SQIVND (reference sequence). The length of the CDR3 is 14 residues. V lost 11 bases to trimming and J lost 0 bases, with 14 bases between them. CDR3 bases: TGTGCCGCGGGGGGGTGGAGCTCTGGAAACACCATATATTTT. This translates into CAAGGWSSGNTIYF. Using reference TRBV19 and TRBJ1-3 for the parts outside the CDR3, the full variable domain is DGGITQSPKYLFRKEGQNVTLSCEQNLNHDAMYWYRQDPGQGLRLIYYSQIVNDFQKGDIAEGYSVSREKKESFPLTVTSAQKNPTAFYLCAAGGWSSGNTIYFGEGSWLTVV.

The chain employs TRBV5-1 and TRBJ2-7; 8 bases match TRBD2. This CDR3 is built from 14 residues. Germline CDR1 and CDR2: SGHRS and YFSETQ. The CDR3 spells CPPTHGGGMDEQYF. DNA of the CDR3: TGCCCCCCCACCCACGGGGGGGGGATGGACGAGCAGTACTTC.

The V and J genes are TRBV11-3 and TRBJ2-1; the match to TRBD2 covers 9 bases. Trimming cost V 0 bases and J 9 bases; bases outside gene matches: 3. CDR1 is SGHNT and CDR2 is YENEEA in the germline V gene. The CDR3 totals 14 residues. The CDR3 spells CASSLDGGRAEQFF. CDR3 in DNA: TGTGCCAGCAGCTTAGATGGCGGGAGGGCTGAGCAGTTCTTC.

The V and J genes are TRBV7-6 and TRBJ2-2; 14 bases match TRBD2. V lost 3 bases to trimming and J lost 9 bases; unmatched junction nucleotides: 9. In germline, CDR1 is SGHVS, CDR2 FNYEAQ. This CDR3 is 17 amino acids long. This CDR3 reads CASSFQGTSGRIRELFF. CDR3 coding DNA: TGTGCCAGCAGCTTTCAGGGGACTAGCGGGAGAATCCGGGAGCTGTTTTTT.

The chain joins TRBV5-1 to TRBJ2-3, with 14 positions matching TRBD2. The length of the CDR3 is 17 residues. After removal of 0 bases from V and 1 base from J, the junction contained 1 base not matched to a gene. CDR1 and CDR2 (germline): SGHRS, YFSETQ. CDR3 coding DNA: TGCGCCAGCAGCTTGGCGGGACTAGCGGGGGGCACAGATACGCAGTATTTT. Amino acids: CASSLAGLAGGTDTQYF. The variable domain in full, with the rest retrieved from reference TRBV5-1 and TRBJ2-3, is KAGVTQTPRYLIKTRGQQVTLSCSPISGHRSVSWYQQTPGQGLQFLFEYFSETQRNKGNFPGRFSGRQFSNSRSEMNVSTLELGDSALYLCASSLAGLAGGTDTQYFGPGTRLTVL.

V usage is TRBV2 and J usage is TRBJ2-6, with 9 bases lining up with TRBD1. From germline, CDR1 is SNHLY and CDR2 FYNNEI. The CDR3 runs 19 residues. With 6 bases clipped from V and 1 base from J, the junction kept 13 bases outside the gene matches. CDR3 in amino acids: CASSYVPGQGLSGANVLTF. The CDR3 bases are TGTGCCAGCAGCTATGTGCCGGGACAGGGCCTTTCTGGGGCCAACGTCCTGACTTTC.

This clone was recorded a few times. The CDR3 spells CATTPAGLVINEQFF. The CDR3 DNA reads as TGTGCCACCACCCCCGCGGGACTAGTCATTAATGAGCAGTTCTTC. The genes are TRBV14 and TRBJ2-1; 8 nucleotides line up with TRBD2. The CDR3 sequence is 15 residues long. CDR1 SGHDN and CDR2 FVKESK come from the germline V gene. The trim removed 10 bases at V and 7 bases at J, leaving 15 bases unmatched.

This clone was observed a single time. The chain employs TRBV19 and TRBJ2-3; no firm D call. Germline values: CDR1 LNHDA, CDR2 SQIVND (reference sequence). The CDR3 covers 13 residues. V shed 3 bases and J shed 4 bases, with 8 bases lying between them. CDR3 DNA sequence: TGTGCCAGTAGTATCATCGGGTCAGATACGCAGTATTTT. This gives the protein CASSIIGSDTQYF.